These T cell receptor beta chains were read from a single sample in a study of cytomegalovirus exposure and HLA in healthy donors. Some clones are missing from TCRdb's copy, which holds only in-frame ones; the method was immunoSEQ multiplex PCR. The data show some 190,000 clones, approximately 87% seen once. The material sequenced was PBMCs. These receptors all stem from a man younger than 45 in good health and CMV-seronegative. The CDR3 runs from the conserved cysteine through the conserved F or W. The D gene is left open where the match is weak. Rows give clone size only sometimes, using once, few, many, or a class for an expanded clone.

v_gene	j_gene	d_gene	abundance	CDR3aa	CDR3nt
TRBV10-2	TRBJ2-2	NA	NA	CASSDLQGNTGELFF	TGCGCCAGCAGTGACCTCCAGGGGAACACCGGGGAGCTGTTTTTT
TRBV28	TRBJ1-2	NA	NA	CASRPRMTLYYGYTF	TGTGCCAGCAGGCCCCGGATGACTCTTTACTATGGCTACACCTTC
TRBV27	TRBJ2-1	NA	NA	CASSSAGPPSYNEQFF	TGTGCCAGCAGTTCAGCGGGCCCTCCTTCCTACAATGAGCAGTTCTTC
TRBV6-1	TRBJ2-7	TRBD1	NA	CASSEAGTGVPYEQYF	TGTGCCAGCAGTGAAGCAGGAACAGGGGTCCCCTACGAGCAGTACTTC
TRBV7-2	TRBJ2-1	TRBD2	NA	CASSLGLAGVRNEQFF	TGTGCCAGCAGCTTAGGGTTAGCGGGAGTGAGAAATGAGCAGTTCTTC
TRBV7-7	TRBJ2-1	NA	NA	CASSPGLNANEQFF	TGTGCTAGCAGCCCCGGACTTAACGCCAATGAGCAGTTCTTC
TRBV2	TRBJ2-7	NA	NA	CASSEEGTSAHEQYF	TGTGCCAGCAGTGAAGAAGGGACTTCGGCCCACGAGCAGTACTTC
TRBV6-1	TRBJ1-6	NA	few	CASRSGTYNSPLHF	TGTGCCAGCAGGAGCGGGACATATAATTCACCCCTCCACTTT
TRBV4-2	TRBJ2-3	TRBD2	NA	CASSQDYGRAADTQYF	TGTGCCAGCAGCCAAGATTATGGGAGGGCGGCAGATACGCAGTATTTT
TRBV5-4	TRBJ2-5	NA	NA	CASSLSLARGETQYF	TGTGCCAGCAGCTTGAGCCTGGCTCGGGGAGAGACCCAGTACTTC
TRBV28	TRBJ2-3	NA	NA	CASSSHSSETQYF	TGTGCCAGCAGTTCCCACTCTAGTGAAACGCAGTATTTT
TRBV28	TRBJ1-1	TRBD1	NA	CASISGQKNTEAFF	TGTGCCAGCATCTCGGGACAGAAGAACACTGAAGCTTTCTTT
TRBV6-5	TRBJ2-7	NA	NA	CASSDREGFYEQYF	TGTGCCAGCAGTGACCGGGAAGGCTTCTACGAGCAGTACTTC
TRBV5-4	TRBJ2-7	NA	NA	CASSQKGSQQYF	TGTGCCAGCAGCCAAAAGGGGTCACAGCAGTACTTC
TRBV27	TRBJ2-7	TRBD1	NA	CASSSTGGSYEQYF	TGTGCCAGCAGTTCGACAGGGGGTTCCTACGAGCAGTACTTC
TRBV5-6	TRBJ1-1	NA	once	CASSLVPGMNTEAFF	TGTGCCAGCAGCTTGGTTCCGGGGATGAACACTGAAGCTTTCTTT
TRBV7-9	TRBJ1-1	TRBD1	NA	CASSSPTGTGGREAFF	TGTGCCAGCAGCTCGCCCACAGGGACAGGGGGAAGAGAAGCTTTCTTT
TRBV27	TRBJ2-2	TRBD2	NA	CASSLYGTSEAGELFF	TGTGCCAGCAGTTTATACGGGACTAGCGAGGCCGGGGAGCTGTTTTTT
TRBV5-1	TRBJ1-1	NA	NA	CASSLGRPGGTEAFF	TGCGCCAGCAGCTTGGGAAGGCCCGGAGGCACTGAAGCTTTCTTT
TRBV28	TRBJ1-4	NA	NA	CASSPPVPSGTNEKLFF	TGTGCCAGCAGTCCACCCGTCCCCAGTGGAACTAATGAAAAACTGTTTTTT
TRBV7-2	TRBJ2-1	NA	NA	CASRSKRYSYNEQFF	TGTGCCAGCAGATCTAAGCGTTACTCCTACAATGAGCAGTTCTTC
TRBV9	TRBJ2-1	TRBD2	NA	CASSASSGGHLGEQFF	TGTGCCAGCAGCGCGAGTAGCGGGGGCCACTTGGGTGAGCAGTTCTTC
TRBV28	TRBJ2-7	TRBD2	once	CASSRGGSYEQYF	TGTGCCAGCAGTCGGGGGGGATCCTACGAGCAGTACTTC
TRBV2	TRBJ1-5	NA	NA	CAGSRDTHQPQHF	TGTGCCGGCTCCCGGGACACTCATCAGCCCCAGCATTTT
TRBV5-1	TRBJ1-1	TRBD1	NA	CASSWALDRANTEAFF	TGCGCCAGCAGCTGGGCCTTGGACAGGGCGAACACTGAAGCTTTCTTT
TRBV5-1	TRBJ2-5	TRBD2	NA	CASSFSPGGFSGETQYF	TGCGCCAGCAGCTTCAGCCCCGGGGGGTTCAGTGGGGAGACCCAGTACTTC
TRBV29-1	TRBJ2-1	NA	NA	CSAEGDNRYYNEQFF	TGCAGCGCCGAGGGGGACAACCGGTATTACAATGAGCAGTTCTTC
TRBV5-1	TRBJ2-5	TRBD1	once	CASSLGGQGSGETQYF	TGCGCCAGCAGCTTGGGCGGACAGGGATCGGGGGAGACCCAGTACTTC
TRBV27	TRBJ1-5	TRBD1	NA	CASSGDRDQPQHF	TGTGCCAGCAGTGGGGACAGGGATCAGCCCCAGCATTTT
TRBV7-2	TRBJ1-6	NA	NA	CASGEVSSPLHF	TGTGCCAGCGGGGAGGTATCTTCACCCCTCCACTTT
TRBV28	TRBJ2-7	NA	NA	CASSFRGPGEQYF	TGTGCCAGCAGTTTCAGAGGGCCGGGCGAGCAGTACTTC
TRBV4-3	TRBJ2-1	TRBD2	NA	CASSQDITSGYYNEQFF	TGCGCCAGCAGCCAAGATATCACTAGCGGATACTACAATGAGCAGTTCTTC
TRBV7-8	TRBJ1-6	NA	NA	CASSSRLVVRSPLLF	TGTGCCAGCAGCTCCCGTTTGGTGGTGAGGTCACCCCTCCTCTTT
TRBV5-1	TRBJ1-1	NA	NA	CASRLTTGQSTEAFF	TGCGCCAGCAGACTGACGACAGGCCAGAGCACTGAAGCTTTCTTT
TRBV11-1	TRBJ1-1	NA	NA	CASSFGVGQAAEDTEAFF	TGTGCCAGCAGCTTCGGGGTTGGGCAGGCGGCAGAGGACACTGAAGCTTTCTTT
TRBV5-4	TRBJ2-2	NA	NA	CASSARVTGELFF	TGTGCCAGCAGCGCACGGGTTACTGGGGAGCTGTTTTTT
TRBV10-3	TRBJ2-7	NA	few	CAISETAWEQYF	TGTGCCATCAGTGAGACAGCCTGGGAGCAGTACTTC
TRBV18	TRBJ2-3	TRBD2	once	CASGSGGRTDTQYF	TGTGCCAGCGGGAGCGGGGGGAGGACAGATACGCAGTATTTT
TRBV14	TRBJ2-7	NA	NA	CASGDISYEQYF	TGTGCCAGCGGGGACATTTCCTACGAGCAGTACTTC
TRBV7-8	TRBJ2-3	NA	NA	CASSLSSLRDTQYF	TGTGCCAGCAGCTTGAGTAGTTTGAGAGATACGCAGTATTTT
TRBV10-1	TRBJ2-1	TRBD2	NA	CASSSDLAGGPNEQFF	TGCGCCAGCAGTTCGGACTTAGCGGGGGGGCCGAATGAGCAGTTCTTC
TRBV2	TRBJ2-7	TRBD2	NA	CASSDIGGGTYEQYF	TGTGCCAGCAGTGATATCGGCGGGGGGACCTACGAGCAGTACTTC
TRBV11-1	TRBJ2-7	NA	NA	CASSFQGRAYEQYF	TGTGCCAGCAGTTTCCAGGGAAGAGCGTACGAGCAGTACTTC
TRBV18	TRBJ2-5	NA	NA	CASSPPSRVETQYF	TGTGCCAGCTCACCCCCTAGCCGGGTCGAGACCCAGTACTTC
TRBV7-2	TRBJ1-5	TRBD1	NA	CASSQTGTGGPQHF	TGTGCCAGCAGCCAGACAGGGACGGGCGGGCCCCAGCATTTT
TRBV5-6	TRBJ1-2	NA	NA	CASSPQRLRYGYTF	TGTGCCAGCAGCCCCCAGAGGTTGCGCTATGGCTACACCTTC
TRBV28	TRBJ1-2	TRBD1	NA	CASSIQGQGYYGYTF	TGTGCCAGCAGTATCCAGGGACAGGGTTACTATGGCTACACCTTC
TRBV6-4	TRBJ2-7	TRBD2	few	CASSVQSGGYEQYF	TGTGCCAGCAGTGTGCAGTCGGGGGGCTACGAGCAGTACTTC
TRBV5-1	TRBJ2-3	NA	NA	CASSLEIARTDTQYF	TGCGCCAGCAGCTTGGAGATAGCCCGCACAGATACGCAGTATTTT
TRBV11-1	TRBJ1-1	NA	NA	CASSLNRFDTEAFF	TGTGCCAGCAGCTTAAACAGGTTTGACACTGAAGCTTTCTTT
TRBV7-9	TRBJ2-7	TRBD2	NA	CASSLISTSGSYEQYF	TGTGCCAGCAGCTTAATTTCTACTAGCGGCTCCTACGAGCAGTACTTC
TRBV7-9	TRBJ2-3	NA	NA	CATRQKATDTQYF	TGTGCGACCCGACAGAAAGCTACAGATACGCAGTATTTT
TRBV5-4	TRBJ2-7	NA	NA	CASSLGQVTYEQYF	TGTGCCAGCAGCTTGGGGCAGGTAACCTACGAGCAGTACTTC
TRBV2	TRBJ2-1	TRBD2	NA	CASSEGVSGSHRQFF	TGTGCCAGCAGTGAGGGGGTTAGCGGGAGCCACCGTCAGTTCTTC